These 2 T cell receptor beta chains were sequenced from one sample in a study of blood T cell repertoires in COVID-19. Method: immunoSEQ multiplex PCR; TCRdb's copy keeps in-frame clones and lacks some. The data contain some 45,000 clones, roughly nine tenths of them singletons. Sequenced sample: peripheral blood. These receptors were obtained from a man aged 50 or older with active COVID-19.

The chain has TRBV5-4 and TRBJ1-6; D is possibly TRBD1 (6 bases). V gave up 3 bases and J gave up 7 bases, with 14 bases separating them. This CDR3 has 15 residues. Per germline, CDR1 SGHNT and CDR2 YYREEE (reference sequence). This CDR3 reads CASSSQGYRNSPLHF. Here the CDR3 DNA reads TGTGCCAGCAGCTCCCAGGGGTATCGGAATTCACCCCTCCACTTT.

Written as DNA, the CDR3 is TGTGCCAGCAGAGAAACAGGGGGAATGGACGAGCAGTACTTC. It codes for CASRETGGMDEQYF. The chain combines TRBV6-6 with TRBJ2-7; the match to TRBD1 covers 8 bases. The germline gives CDR1 MNHNY, CDR2 SVGAGI (reference sequence). The CDR3 is made up of 14 amino acids. V trimming: 6 bases; J trimming: 5 bases; junction bases outside the gene matches: 9.